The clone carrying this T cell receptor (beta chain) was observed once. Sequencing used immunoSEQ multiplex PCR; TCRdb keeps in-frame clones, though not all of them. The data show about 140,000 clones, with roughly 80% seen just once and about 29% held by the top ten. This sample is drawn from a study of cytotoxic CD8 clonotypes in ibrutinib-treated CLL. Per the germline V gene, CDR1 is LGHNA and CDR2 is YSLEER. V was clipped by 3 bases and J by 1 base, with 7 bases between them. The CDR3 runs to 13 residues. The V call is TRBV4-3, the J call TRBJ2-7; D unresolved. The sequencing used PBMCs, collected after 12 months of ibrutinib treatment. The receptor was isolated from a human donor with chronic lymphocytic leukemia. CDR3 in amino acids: CASSQPGSYEQYF. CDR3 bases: TGCGCCAGCAGCCAGCCCGGGTCCTACGAGCAGTACTTC.